This T cell receptor (beta chain) came from a study of cytomegalovirus exposure and HLA in healthy donors. After removal of 6 bases from V and 1 base from J, the junction contained 4 bases not matched to a gene. The CDR3 contains 14 residues. Per the germline V gene, CDR1 is ENHRY and CDR2 is SYGVKD. The PCR ran on 60 Vbeta and 13 Jbeta primers. The data were produced by immunoSEQ multiplex PCR, yet TCRdb's version contains in-frame clones alone and is incomplete. Found here are fewer than 80,000 clones, 74% of them singletons; the top ten hold over 8.5%. The chain uses TRBV10-3 and TRBJ1-1, with TRBD1 identical over 8 bases. This clonotype originated in a woman aged 55-75 years in good health and CMV-seropositive. The sample was PBMCs. This chain's CDR3 is CAISGQGKNTEAFF. CDR3 DNA: TGTGCCATCAGCGGACAGGGCAAGAACACTGAAGCTTTCTTT.